This T cell receptor (beta chain) was captured in a study of blood T cell repertoires in COVID-19. Background on the study: The origin of the acute and convalescent COVID-19 samples was the United States, Italy and Spain.

V was pared by 6 bases and J by 1 base, with 2 bases of the junction left unmatched. This CDR3 is 14 amino acids long. Germline V gives CDR1 KGHSH, CDR2 LQKENI. Cohort 3 recovered donors had two negative PCRs, clearance, or symptom resolution. Only in-frame clones appear in the TCRdb table, and some are missing; sequencing was by immunoSEQ multiplex PCR. The repertoire has about 400,000 clones, more than 85% of them found once; the top ten carry approximately 3.1%. The source is a woman younger than 45 who had recovered from COVID-19. The chain is built from TRBV18 and TRBJ1-1; TRBD1 aligns across 10 bases. Material for sequencing was PBMCs or T cells enriched from blood (not recorded which). CDR3 in DNA: TGTGCCAGCTCGCGGACAGGGGGGAACACTGAAGCTTTCTTT. Amino acids: CASSRTGGNTEAFF.